The 17 T cell receptor beta chains reported below all come from one sample, sequenced in a study of cytomegalovirus exposure and HLA in healthy donors. PCR involved 60 Vbeta and 13 Jbeta primers. Repertoires were generated with immunoSEQ multiplex PCR, while TCRdb's copy carries only in-frame clones and drops some. The profile shows 160,000 or so clones, 80% of them singletons. The sequenced material came from PBMCs. Every receptor here comes from a male donor in good health and CMV-seropositive.

The rearrangement joins TRBV5-4 to TRBJ2-1; 11 bases are shared with TRBD2. CDR1 SGHNT and CDR2 YYREEE come from the germline V gene (reference sequence). The CDR3 is made up of 17 amino acids. The trim removed 4 bases at V and 8 bases at J, leaving 14 bases unmatched. The CDR3 DNA reads TGTGCCAGCAGCCTATGGGGACTAGCGGACCCGCGGTATGAGCAGTTCTTC. As protein: CASSLWGLADPRYEQFF.

As regards this clone: One end of the junction varies from germline; a read error may be responsible. The chain links TRBV7-9 to TRBJ1-1; TRBD1 is a possible D gene (6 bases). CDR1 and CDR2 (germline): SEHNR, FQNEAQ (reference sequence). CDR3 length: 12 amino acids. The CDR3 region has the DNA TGTTCCAGCAGCCCCAGGGGTGCTGAAGCTTTCTTT. Protein product: CSSSPRGAEAFF.

The chain carries TRBV6-4 and TRBJ2-3; D is perhaps TRBD1 (5 bases). Germline lookup yields CDR1 MRHNA and CDR2 SNTAGT. Trimming removed 4 bases from V and 1 base from J, with 12 bases in between. The CDR3 sequence is 15 residues long. As DNA, the CDR3 is TGTGCCAGCAGTGGAGACAACAGGCGCACAGATACGCAGTATTTT. It encodes CASSGDNRRTDTQYF.

The chain uses TRBV6-1 and TRBJ1-1; 7 bases match TRBD1. Losses at the gene ends were 6 bases for V and 1 base for J; bases not matched to a gene: 2. Germline V lookup: CDR1 MNHNS, CDR2 SASEGT. This CDR3 region has 13 residues. The CDR3 protein is CASRTGWNTEAFF. The CDR3 bases are TGTGCCAGCAGGACAGGGTGGAACACTGAAGCTTTCTTT.

V usage is TRBV28 and J usage is TRBJ2-7, with D possibly TRBD1 on 5 matching bases. With 2 bases removed from V and 5 bases from J, the gap between germline ends came to 13 bases. CDR1 is MDHEN, CDR2 SYDVKM, per germline. The CDR3 sequence is 14 residues long. CDR3 protein: CASSLATGRDEQYF. CDR3 nucleotide sequence: TGTGCCAGCAGTTTAGCGACGGGCAGGGACGAGCAGTACTTC.

V usage is TRBV7-9 and J usage is TRBJ2-7; a possible D gene is TRBD1 (5 bases). Germline values: CDR1 SEHNR, CDR2 FQNEAQ (reference sequence). The length of the CDR3 is 15 residues. Trimming took 4 bases from V and 3 from J, leaving 16 bases between them. DNA of the CDR3: TGTGCCAGCAGCTACTCGGGCCCCCAGGGCTACGAGCAGTACTTC. It encodes CASSYSGPQGYEQYF.

This chain connects TRBV7-6 to TRBJ2-2; D may be TRBD2 (6 bases). Trimming took off 5 bases at V and 2 bases at J, with 18 bases between the two ends. CDR3 length: 17 amino acids. In germline, CDR1 is SGHVS, CDR2 FNYEAQ. The CDR3 nucleotides are TGTGCCAGCAGCCCCGGGCCCGGGAGAAATAACACCGGGGAGCTGTTTTTT. Residues: CASSPGPGRNNTGELFF.

V and J are TRBV9 and TRBJ1-2; possibly TRBD1 for D (5 bases). The germline V and J ends were trimmed by 0 bases and 13 bases, with 13 bases remaining between them. The CDR3 has 12 amino acids. Germline CDR1 and CDR2: SGDLS and YYNGEE. This CDR3 is CASSVEQGSLTF. DNA of the CDR3: TGTGCCAGCAGCGTAGAGCAGGGTTCCCTCACCTTC.

The gene calls are TRBV29-1 and TRBJ1-2; tentatively, D is TRBD1 (6 bases). The CDR3 has 15 residues. The germline V and J ends were trimmed by 3 bases and 0 bases, with 14 bases remaining between them. Germline CDR1 SQVTM, CDR2 ANQGSEA. This chain's CDR3 is CSVDARGAANYGYTF. Here the CDR3 DNA reads TGCAGCGTTGATGCGCGGGGGGCAGCTAACTATGGCTACACCTTC. The complete variable domain, with remaining parts taken from reference TRBV29-1 and TRBJ1-2, reads SAVISQKPSRDICQRGTSLTIQCQVDSQVTMMFWYRQQPGQSLTLIATANQGSEATYESGFVIDKFPISRPNLTFSTLTVSNMSPEDSSIYLCSVDARGAANYGYTFGSGTRLTVV.

The chain joins TRBV18 to TRBJ1-4, with D unresolved. V lost 2 bases and J 12 bases, leaving 10 bases between the germline ends. Per germline, CDR1 KGHSH and CDR2 LQKENI. The CDR3 consists of 12 residues. The CDR3 DNA reads as TGTGCCAGCTCACCAGGAGGTTCGCAACTGTTTTTT. This codes for CASSPGGSQLFF.

The rearrangement links TRBV27 to TRBJ1-2; D remains ambiguous. The germline V and J ends were trimmed by 3 bases and 2 bases, with 7 bases remaining between them. There are 13 residues in the CDR3. CDR1 is MNHEY, CDR2 SMNVEV, per germline (reference sequence). CDR3 DNA: TGTGCCAGCAGTTTGCCCGGGAACTATGGCTACACCTTC. Translation: CASSLPGNYGYTF.

The genes are TRBV18 and TRBJ2-5; tentative D call: TRBD2 (5 bases). The CDR3 covers 13 residues. Trimming cost V 3 bases and J 11 bases, with 16 bases left between them. The germline gives CDR1 KGHSH, CDR2 LQKENI. This CDR3 is CASSPAGVGEQYF. The CDR3 nucleotides read TGTGCCAGCTCACCGGCCGGGGTCGGAGAGCAGTACTTC.

The rearrangement joins TRBV11-3 to TRBJ1-1; 9 bases align to TRBD1. V shed 6 bases, J shed 1 base, and the junction held 6 bases outside the gene matches. The CDR3 extends over 15 amino acids. Germline-derived CDR1 and CDR2 are SGHNT and YENEEA. The CDR3 spells CASSPGTGPNTEAFF. CDR3 nucleotides: TGTGCCAGCAGTCCCGGGACAGGGCCGAACACTGAAGCTTTCTTT.

This chain connects TRBV9 to TRBJ2-7; 10 bases line up with TRBD2. With 4 bases clipped from V and 2 bases from J, the junction kept 3 bases outside the gene matches. Germline lookup yields CDR1 SGDLS and CDR2 YYNGEE. The CDR3 length is 14 residues. As DNA, the CDR3 is TGTGCCAGCAGCATCGGACTAGCGGCCTACGAGCAGTACTTC. Protein: CASSIGLAAYEQYF.

As regards this clone: One end of the junction fails to match germline, which may point to a read error. The sample contains more than one DNA sequence encoding this CDR3. This sequence joins TRBV27 and TRBJ2-2, with a tentative D call TRBD1 (6 bases). CDR1 and CDR2 (germline): MNHEY, SMNVEV (reference sequence). The CDR3 sequence is 12 residues long. CDR3 DNA: TGCGCCAGCAGTTACAGGGCCGGGGAGCTGTTTTTT. Translation gives CASSYRAGELFF.

V usage is TRBV7-3 and J usage is TRBJ2-5; D not resolved. This CDR3 is built from 13 residues. Germline values: CDR1 SGHTA, CDR2 FQGTGA. The V end was cut by 4 bases, the J end by 0 bases, with 6 bases between. The CDR3 loop is CASSSTNQETQYF. The CDR3 DNA reads TGTGCCAGCAGCTCGACAAACCAAGAGACCCAGTACTTC. The variable domain in full, completed from reference TRBV7-3 and TRBJ2-5, reads GAGVSQTPSNKVTEKGKYVELRCDPISGHTALYWYRQSLGQGPEFLIYFQGTGAADDSGLPNDRFFAVRPEGSVSTLKIQRTERGDSAVYLCASSSTNQETQYFGPGTRLLVL.

V and J are TRBV11-1 and TRBJ2-7; 11 nucleotides line up with TRBD1. The germline V gene encodes CDR1 SGHAT and CDR2 FQDESV (reference sequence). V was pared by 5 bases and J by 3 bases, with 6 bases of the junction left unmatched. The CDR3 is made up of 15 amino acids. CDR3 DNA: TGTGCCAGCAGCGTCACCGGGACAGGGGGCTACGAGCAGTACTTC. Translated: CASSVTGTGGYEQYF.